This entry lists 22 T cell receptor beta chains sequenced from one sample in a study of tumor-infiltrating lymphocytes in primary liver carcinoma. Extraction of RNA together with DNA used 20-30 mg of unsorted bulk tissue. Reverse transcription of approximately 500 ng total RNA with a constant-region primer produced TCR beta cDNA. It was through three nested multiplex PCR rounds of slightly modified ARM-PCR that TCR beta libraries arose. The study ran its first two PCR rounds for nine to eleven cycles each, using TRBV1-TRBV30 forward primers and a C-beta reverse primer. TCRdb recomputed calls from the multiplex PCR reads with MiXCR, one row per CDR3 protein. The table has around 99,000 distinct CDR3 sequences, just over 65% seen once. Sequenced: tumor-adjacent normal liver tissue. These receptors were collected from a man aged 40-50 years with primary liver carcinoma and hepatitis B virus infection.

The J gene is TRBJ2-3, the V gene TRBV20-1; D is perhaps TRBD1 (5 bases). Germline V gene sequence: CDR1 DFQATT, CDR2 SNEGSKA (reference sequence). V was clipped by 0 bases and J by 5 bases, with 18 bases between them. This CDR3 spans 16 amino acids. The chain's CDR3 is CSAREVEGWGRDTQYF. CDR3 nucleotide sequence: TGCAGTGCTAGAGAAGTGGAAGGCTGGGGCAGAGATACGCAGTATTTT.

Turning to this clonotype: This likely comes from a read error, as the CDR3 has no conserved phenylalanine or tryptophan at its end. The chain employs TRBV29-1 and TRBJ2-7; possibly TRBD1 or TRBD2 for D (5 bases each). Germline CDR1 and CDR2: SQVTM and ANQGSEA. The CDR3 totals 13 residues. The CDR3 DNA is TGCAACGTTGAGGGGTCGTTAGCAAACGAGCAGTACTCC. Translating it yields CNVEGSLANEQYS.

Notes on this clonotype: Here the CDR3 omits its conserved ending phenylalanine or tryptophan, so a read error is the likely source. The CDR3: CASSFGWASTEAFL. CDR3 in DNA: TGTGCCAGCAGCTTTGGGTGGGCGAGCACTGAAGCTTTCTTA. The chain couples TRBV11-1 to TRBJ1-1; no definite D call. The CDR3 spans 14 residues. CDR1 is SGHAT, CDR2 FQDESV, per germline (reference sequence). V was clipped by 3 bases and J by 4 bases, with 12 bases between them.

V usage is TRBV30 and J usage is TRBJ1-5, with D tentatively TRBD1 (6 bases). The CDR3 has 15 residues. CDR1 and CDR2 (germline): GTSNPN, SVGIG (reference sequence). Trimming took off 3 bases at V and 3 bases at J, with 15 bases between the two ends. The CDR3 protein is CAWSRGGLNNQPQHF. As DNA, the CDR3 is TGTGCCTGGAGCAGAGGGGGATTGAACAATCAGCCCCAGCATTTT.

The chain couples TRBV11-3 to TRBJ2-7, with 9 positions matching TRBD2. The CDR3 has 18 amino acids. Germline CDR1 SGHNT, CDR2 YENEEA. The junction had 9 bases not matched to a gene; V was cut back by 0 bases and J by 0 bases. In DNA, the CDR3 is TGTGCCAGCAGCTTAGATCAGCGGGAGGCGTTCAGCTCCTACGAGCAGTACTTC. It codes for CASSLDQREAFSSYEQYF. Drawing the rest from reference TRBV11-3 and TRBJ2-7, the complete variable domain is EAGVVQSPRYKIIEKKQPVAFWCNPISGHNTLYWYLQNLGQGPELLIRYENEEAVDDSQLPKDRFSAERLKGVDSTLKIQPAELGDSAVYLCASSLDQREAFSSYEQYFGPGTRLTVT.

With respect to this clonotype: One end of the junction fails to match germline, which may point to a read error. V gene TRBV4-2 combines with J gene TRBJ2-1; unclear D gene. The CDR3 has 17 amino acids. Per germline, CDR1 LGHNA and CDR2 YNFKEQ. The CDR3 loop reads CASSQDIVLSLNNGQFF. CDR3 sequence (DNA): TGTGCCAGTAGCCAAGATATTGTCCTCTCCCTAAACAATGGGCAGTTCTTC.

Comments on this clonotype: A much bigger clone sits one base away, suggesting this may be a read error. This sequence joins TRBV5-6 and TRBJ2-3; D perhaps matches TRBD2 (5 bases). Per the germline V gene, CDR1 is SGHDT and CDR2 is YYEEEE. The CDR3 loop spans 14 amino acids. CDR3 nucleotide sequence: TGTGCCTGCAGCCCGAGCGGAAGAACAGATACGCAGTATTTT. Its protein product is CACSPSGRTDTQYF.

To note about this clonotype: This CDR3 fails to terminate in the conserved phenylalanine or tryptophan, so it likely reflects a read error. The limits of the CDR3 on the DNA are not certain, so only TCRdb's listed CDR3 is given. The CDR3 protein is CASSPSLTNQPQHV. The chain couples TRBV4-1 to TRBJ1-5. Germline V CDR1 and CDR2: MGHRA, YSYEKL. The CDR3 comprises 14 residues, both ends counted.

The V gene is TRBV11-2, the J gene TRBJ2-5; maybe TRBD2 (5 bases). Deletions cut 7 bases from V and 13 bases from J, with 25 bases between. This CDR3 contains 14 residues. CDR1 and CDR2 (germline): SGHAT, FQNNGV. The CDR3 sequence is CASTRTEFGEARYF. CDR3 nucleotide sequence: TGTGCCAGCACCCGGACTGAGTTCGGAGAGGCCCGGTACTTC.

This clonotype was observed a few times. A read error may explain this, as a much larger clone is one base away. Here the CDR3 omits its conserved ending phenylalanine or tryptophan, so a read error is the likely source. The chain joins TRBV4-1 to TRBJ2-5; maybe TRBD1 (6 bases). The CDR3 consists of 16 residues. The V and J ends lost 3 bases and 1 base respectively, with 15 bases between them. Germline lookup yields CDR1 MGHRA and CDR2 YSYEKL. CDR3 sequence reads: CASSQGPIQGQETQYL. In DNA, the CDR3 is TGCGCCAGCAGCCAGGGTCCCATACAGGGCCAAGAGACCCAGTACCTC.

Regarding this clonotype: An end of the junction does not agree with germline; a read error may underlie this. The chain carries TRBV11-2 and TRBJ2-2; 10 positions agree with TRBD2. This CDR3 has 17 amino acids. Germline CDR1 SGHAT, CDR2 FQNNGV. The chain's CDR3 is CASSGGLAERNTEGLFF. Written as DNA, the CDR3 is TGTGCGAGCAGCGGAGGACTAGCGGAGCGGAACACCGAGGGGCTGTTTTTT.

This chain connects TRBV11-2 to TRBJ2-2; TRBD1 matches 7 bases. With V trimmed by 9 bases and J by 3 bases, 16 bases remained unmatched. Per the germline V gene, CDR1 is SGHAT and CDR2 is FQNNGV. The CDR3 spans 17 residues. Written as DNA, the CDR3 is TGTGCCAGTAACTCCTGTCGACAGGGAAAAGACACCGGGGAGCTGTTTTTT. Its protein is CASNSCRQGKDTGELFF.

This clonotype was picked up a small number of times. A much larger clone differs from this one at a single base, so this may be a read error. The rearrangement links TRBV5-4 to TRBJ2-3, with unresolved D. The CDR3 runs 12 residues. Germline V gene data show CDR1 as SGHNT and CDR2 as YYREEE (reference sequence). The CDR3 coding sequence is TGTGCCAGCAGCTTGGAAGACGATACGCGGTATTTT. Translation: CASSLEDDTRYF.

This clonotype has a count of ten or more. CDR3 sequence: CASRGDTSYEQYF. DNA of the CDR3: TGTGCCAGCAGGGGGGATACATCCTACGAGCAGTACTTC. The J gene is TRBJ2-7, the V gene TRBV7-8; either TRBD1 or TRBD2 may supply D (5 bases each). Trimming took 6 bases from V and 1 from J, leaving 10 bases between them. Germline V lookup: CDR1 SGHVS, CDR2 FQNEAQ. The CDR3 contains 13 residues.

This clonotype has only one observation. The junction departs from the called germline gene at one end, perhaps through a read error. The rearrangement uses TRBV29-1 and TRBJ2-3, with D unclear. This CDR3 is built from 15 residues. From germline, CDR1 is SQVTM and CDR2 ANQGSEA. CDR3 loop: CSVGRRRLEQDTQRF. CDR3 DNA sequence: TGCAGCGTCGGCCGACGGCGTCTAGAGCAAGATACGCAGCGTTTT.

Regarding this clonotype: One junction end disagrees with the germline gene, perhaps due to a read error. The chain uses TRBV11-2 and TRBJ2-3; D might be TRBD2 (5 bases). Germline assignment: CDR1 SGHAT and CDR2 FQNNGV. The CDR3 contains 16 residues. Here the CDR3 DNA reads TGTGGCAGCAACTTAGGGTCGGATTCTAGCACAGATGCGCAGTATTTT. Protein sequence: CGSNLGSDSSTDAQYF.

The V gene is TRBV7-9, the J gene TRBJ2-2, with 12 bases identical to TRBD2. This CDR3 comprises 16 residues. The germline CDR1 and CDR2 sequences are SEHNR and FQNEAQ (reference sequence). V shed 5 bases and J 6 bases; nucleotides not matched to a gene: 7. CDR3 in amino acids: CASSATSGRVPGELFF. The DNA for the CDR3 is TGTGCCAGCAGCGCGACTAGCGGGAGAGTACCCGGGGAGCTGTTTTTT. Full variable domain (outside the CDR3, taken from reference TRBV7-9 and TRBJ2-2): DTGVSQNPRHKITKRGQNVTFRCDPISEHNRLYWYRQTLGQGPEFLTYFQNEAQLEKSRLLSDRFSAERPKGSFSTLEIQRTEQGDSAMYLCASSATSGRVPGELFFGEGSRLTVL.

As for this clonotype: One end of the junction fails to match germline, which may point to a read error. The chain carries TRBV6-5 and TRBJ2-7; D not resolved. This CDR3 is built from 14 residues. CDR1 and CDR2 (germline): MNHEY, SVGAGI. The CDR3 loop is CASSPNPLRTELYF. In DNA form, the CDR3 reads TGTGCCAGCTCGCCCAACCCCCTGAGGACCGAGCTGTACTTC.

This clonotype has a count of ten or more. The chain links TRBV12-3 or TRBV12-4 to TRBJ2-1, with TRBD1 matching over 9 bases. The CDR3 covers 14 residues. Losses at the gene ends were 5 bases for V and 8 bases for J; bases not matched to a gene: 7. The chain's CDR3 is CASSGTGISDEQFF. CDR3 DNA sequence: TGTGCCAGCAGTGGGACAGGGATAAGCGATGAGCAGTTCTTC.

CDR3 sequence reads: CASTQGGDPQHF. Here the CDR3 DNA reads TGTGCCAGCACCCAAGGGGGGGACCCCCAGCATTTT. V is TRBV28 and J is TRBJ1-5, with D perhaps TRBD1 (6 bases). The germline V and J ends were trimmed by 7 bases and 10 bases, with 14 bases remaining between them. CDR3 size: 12 residues. Germline values: CDR1 MDHEN, CDR2 SYDVKM.

A word on this clonotype: One end of the junction fails to match germline, which may point to a read error. The rearrangement uses TRBV11-1 and TRBJ2-4, with D hard to call. The CDR3 extends over 15 amino acids. Germline CDR1 SGHAT, CDR2 FQDESV (reference sequence). The CDR3 loop reads CASSPDPPGKYIQYF. In nucleotides, the CDR3 is TGTGCCAGCAGTCCTGACCCTCCGGGCAAATACATTCAGTACTTC. The complete variable domain, with remaining parts taken from reference TRBV11-1 and TRBJ2-4, reads EAEVAQSPRYKITEKSQAVAFWCDPISGHATLYWYRQILGQGPELLVQFQDESVVDDSQLPKDRFSAERLKGVDSTLKIQPAELGDSAMYLCASSPDPPGKYIQYFGAGTRLSVL.

This clonotype was recorded a few times. The chain uses TRBV7-8 and TRBJ2-5, with D perhaps matching TRBD1 (6 bases). V lost 5 bases and J lost 5, with 21 bases in between. The CDR3 totals 16 residues. The germline gives CDR1 SGHVS, CDR2 FQNEAQ. The CDR3 region has the DNA TGTGCCAGCAGCCCCCGTGGTGGCAGGGGCAAGGAGACCCAGTACTTC. Translated, it gives CASSPRGGRGKETQYF.